The T cell receptor (beta chain) under discussion was sequenced for a study of regulatory T cells in long-lasting Graves disease. Libraries of TCR beta came from iRepertoire HTBI primers plus Arm-PCR of CDR3 regions. TCRdb analysed the multiplex PCR reads with MiXCR anew, one entry per CDR3 protein. The data contain a few hundred thousand distinct CDR3 sequences, 10% to 15% of them singletons. The CDR3 length is 16 residues. Germline CDR1 reads KGHSH; CDR2 reads LQKENI. V dropped 0 bases and J dropped 5; count of bases not matched to a gene: 6. Concerning this clonotype: Its antigen is currently unknown.

Points from the study as a whole: Persistent disease was characterized by preferential usage of TRBV28, TRBJ1-2 and TRBJ2-5.

Time point specified: newly diagnosed GD, antithyroid drugs for less than 3 months. Generation of the TCR library employed RNA extracted from PBMCs. This sample also appeared in a second study, on T cells in Graves' hyperthyroidism and ophthalmopathy. That paper states: Researchers ran a first-round RT-PCR on the TCR CDR3 using the HTBI primer set.

The source was peripheral blood mononuclear cells (PBMCs), collected at new diagnosis, from a patient treated with antithyroid drugs. The clonotype originates from a woman between 18 and 29 years old with Graves disease. This chain connects TRBV18 to TRBJ2-4; TRBD2 matches at 8 bases. DNA for the CDR3: TGTGCCAGCTCACCACCGAACGGGAGGGCTCAAAACATTCAGTACTTC. It translates to CASSPPNGRAQNIQYF.